The clone carrying this T cell receptor (beta chain) has only a few counts. This sample is part of a study of blood T cells in healthy people across ages. The germline V gene encodes CDR1 MNHNS and CDR2 SASEGT. The CDR3 has 15 amino acids. V lost 1 base, J lost 3 bases, and 12 bases lay in between. For the second PCR, which ran for roughly 6 to 12 cycles, a sample-barcoded 5' primer and a J-beta primer mix were used. MiXCR, run by TCRdb on the 5' RACE reads, gives a single entry per CDR3 protein. The top ten clones hold approximately 20% of a sample with approximately 1,100,000 distinct CDR3 sequences, over 35% of them seen once.

The V and J genes are TRBV6-1 and TRBJ1-2; no reliable D call. The sequence was obtained from a woman in her sixties in good health. Specimen: blood. CDR3 nucleotide sequence: TGTGCCAGCAGTGAAGTTATTATGGGATACTATGGCTACACCTTC. This sequence encodes CASSEVIMGYYGYTF.